The 18 T cell receptor beta chains listed next were all sequenced from one sample in a study of cytomegalovirus exposure and HLA in healthy donors. PCR employed 60 Vbeta and 13 Jbeta primers. Profiled with immunoSEQ multiplex PCR; TCRdb holds only in-frame clones, not every one. The sample lists about 81,000 clones; 70% to 85% were seen once. Specimen: PBMCs. Receptors originate from a man aged 50 to 60 in good health and CMV-seropositive.

The V call is TRBV12-5, the J call TRBJ2-7, with 7 positions matching TRBD2. The germline V gene encodes CDR1 LGHNT and CDR2 FRNRAP. The CDR3 spans 16 residues. With 6 bases clipped from V and 2 bases from J, the junction kept 13 bases outside the gene matches. CDR3 sequence (DNA): TGTGCTAGTGGATATAGGACTGGCGGGAGTCCCTACGAGCAGTACTTC. The encoded protein is CASGYRTGGSPYEQYF.

This chain links TRBV15 with TRBJ1-2; weak D call: TRBD1 (5 bases). V gave up 0 bases and J gave up 7 bases, with 12 bases separating them. Germline CDR1 and CDR2: LNHNV and YYDKDF (reference sequence). The CDR3 contains 14 residues. Written as DNA, the CDR3 is TGTGCCACCAGCAGAGATAGCGGGGCGGGTGGCTACACCTTC. Translated: CATSRDSGAGGYTF.

This chain joins TRBV11-1 and TRBJ2-7; 11 bases map to TRBD1. CDR3 length: 13 amino acids. J gave up 9 bases and V 7 bases, and 8 bases lay outside the gene matches. Germline V gene lookup returns CDR1 SGHAT and CDR2 FQDESV (reference sequence). CDR3 loop: CASKGDRGMWQYF. The CDR3 DNA follows: TGTGCCAGCAAGGGGGACAGGGGGATGTGGCAGTACTTC.

V usage is TRBV6-6 and J usage is TRBJ2-1, with 7 bases aligning to TRBD2. J gave up 0 bases and V 2 bases, and 1 base lay outside the gene matches. The CDR3 loop spans 15 amino acids. The germline gives CDR1 MNHNY, CDR2 SVGAGI (reference sequence). The CDR3 is CASSYGGSSYNEQFF. The DNA of the CDR3 is TGTGCCAGCAGTTACGGCGGGAGCTCCTACAATGAGCAGTTCTTC.

This CDR3 reads CASSRSSRGGETQYF. The CDR3 DNA follows: TGTGCCAGCAGCCGCAGCTCAAGGGGCGGCGAGACCCAGTACTTC. This chain joins TRBV14 and TRBJ2-5; possibly TRBD1 for D (5 bases). CDR3 size: 15 residues. The germline V gene has CDR1 SGHDN and CDR2 FVKESK. Between the trimmed V and J ends, which lost 4 bases and 5 bases, there was a span of 17 bases.

The chain has TRBV4-3 and TRBJ2-3; TRBD2 matches 8 bases. This CDR3 contains 17 residues. Germline loops: CDR1 LGHNA, CDR2 YSLEER. V was pared by 0 bases and J by 3 bases, with 8 bases of the junction left unmatched. The CDR3 protein is CASSQESGRALTDTQYF. The CDR3 DNA reads TGCGCCAGCAGCCAAGAATCCGGGAGGGCCCTTACAGATACGCAGTATTTT.

This chain joins TRBV5-6 and TRBJ2-3; 7 nucleotides align to TRBD2. Germline assignment: CDR1 SGHDT and CDR2 YYEEEE. V lost 3 bases to trimming and J lost 2 bases; unmatched junction nucleotides: 9. The length of the CDR3 is 16 residues. CDR3: CASSSLQRGNTDTQYF. The CDR3 DNA follows: TGTGCCAGCAGCTCCTTACAGCGGGGCAACACAGATACGCAGTATTTT.

The chain links TRBV5-6 to TRBJ2-5, with TRBD1 matching over 7 bases. V shed 8 bases and J 1 base; nucleotides not matched to a gene: 11. Looked up from germline, CDR1 is SGHDT and CDR2 is YYEEEE. The CDR3 is 15 amino acids. The CDR3 protein is CASEDYTGAQETQYF. The CDR3, as DNA: TGTGCCAGTGAAGATTATACAGGGGCCCAAGAGACCCAGTACTTC. Together with reference TRBV5-6 and TRBJ2-5, the CDR3 gives the full variable domain: DAGVTQSPTHLIKTRGQQVTLRCSPKSGHDTVSWYQQALGQGPQFIFQYYEEEERQRGNFPDRFSGHQFPNYSSELNVNALLLGDSALYLCASEDYTGAQETQYFGPGTRLLVL.

This chain links TRBV7-3 with TRBJ2-1; a possible D gene is TRBD2 (6 bases). CDR1 is SGHTA and CDR2 is FQGTGA in the germline V gene. The V and J ends lost 5 bases and 1 base respectively, with 12 bases between them. This CDR3 comprises 15 residues. The CDR3 nucleotides read TGTGCCAGCAGCGCTAATAGCGGATCCTACAATGAGCAGTTCTTC. The encoded protein is CASSANSGSYNEQFF.

The chain carries TRBV30 and TRBJ2-1, with D perhaps matching TRBD2 (6 bases). The CDR3 is 17 amino acids. Germline values: CDR1 GTSNPN, CDR2 SVGIG (reference sequence). V dropped 0 bases and J dropped 4 bases, with 19 bases sitting between them. Written as DNA, the CDR3 is TGTGCCTGGAGTGTGATCGGGATAGCGGAAAGATACAATGAGCAGTTCTTC. It encodes CAWSVIGIAERYNEQFF.

This chain links TRBV7-2 with TRBJ2-7; 7 bases align to TRBD2. V was clipped by 1 base and J by 7 bases; unmatched bases: 7. The CDR3 consists of 14 residues. Per the germline V gene, CDR1 is SGHTA and CDR2 is FQGNSA. The CDR3: CASSLGQWREEQYF. As DNA, the CDR3 is TGTGCCAGCAGCTTAGGTCAATGGCGGGAGGAGCAGTACTTC. Looking up the rest from reference TRBV7-2 and TRBJ2-7 gives the full variable domain: GAGVSQSPSNKVTEKGKDVELRCDPISGHTALYWYRQSLGQGLEFLIYFQGNSAPDKSGLPSDRFSAERTGGSVSTLTIQRTQQEDSAVYLCASSLGQWREEQYFGPGTRLTVT.

This rearrangement joins TRBV6-6 to TRBJ2-7, with D perhaps matching TRBD2 (6 bases). Trimming took 7 bases from V and 1 from J, leaving 14 bases between them. Germline V CDR1 and CDR2: MNHNY, SVGAGI (reference sequence). The CDR3 is 14 residues long. CDR3 amino acids: CASTRGLLSYEQYF. Here the CDR3 DNA reads TGTGCCAGCACACGGGGACTCCTTTCCTACGAGCAGTACTTC.

This clone was picked up a small number of times. This chain links TRBV7-2 with TRBJ2-3; 13 bases fit TRBD2. CDR3 length: 17 amino acids. Germline assignment: CDR1 SGHTA and CDR2 FQGNSA. V was pared by 3 bases and J by 5 bases, with 8 bases of the junction left unmatched. CDR3 region: CASSFSGLAGVGDTQYF. Here the CDR3 DNA reads TGTGCCAGCAGCTTCTCAGGACTAGCGGGAGTGGGAGATACGCAGTATTTT.

The genes are TRBV14 and TRBJ2-5, with TRBD2 matching 10 bases. TRBJ2-7 explains the end of the DNA better; the J call may be wrong. This CDR3 region has 14 residues. CDR1 is SGHDN, CDR2 FVKESK, per germline. CDR3 DNA: TGTGCCAGCAGTCCGAGCGGGAGGGGCTACGAGCAGTACTTC. Its translation: CASSPSGRGYEQYF.

V usage is TRBV19 and J usage is TRBJ1-3; possibly TRBD1 for D (5 bases). CDR3 size: 16 residues. Looked up from germline, CDR1 is LNHDA and CDR2 is SQIVND (reference sequence). The germline V and J ends were trimmed by 3 bases and 0 bases, with 12 bases remaining between them. The CDR3 sequence: CASSIQQVFSGNTIYF. The CDR3 DNA reads as TGTGCCAGTAGTATCCAACAGGTTTTCTCTGGAAACACCATATATTTT.

The J gene is TRBJ2-5, the V gene TRBV9, with 7 positions matching TRBD1. The J segment lost 1 base and the V segment lost 4 bases, leaving 4 bases of the junction unmatched. This CDR3 has 14 amino acids. Looked up from germline, CDR1 is SGDLS and CDR2 is YYNGEE. The DNA of the CDR3 is TGTGCCAGCAGCTCAAGGACAGGCCAAGAGACCCAGTACTTC. As protein: CASSSRTGQETQYF. Together with reference TRBV9 and TRBJ2-5, the CDR3 gives the full variable domain: DSGVTQTPKHLITATGQRVTLRCSPRSGDLSVYWYQQSLDQGLQFLIQYYNGEERAKGNILERFSAQQFPDLHSELNLSSLELGDSALYFCASSSRTGQETQYFGPGTRLLVL.

V and J are TRBV28 and TRBJ1-1; unclear D gene. The CDR3 is 15 residues long. Germline-derived CDR1 and CDR2 are MDHEN and SYDVKM. V lost 5 bases, J lost 4 bases, and 17 bases lay in between. The CDR3 sequence is CASSLTTPGVTEAFF. CDR3 DNA sequence: TGTGCCAGCAGTCTGACGACTCCCGGGGTCACTGAAGCTTTCTTT.

This clone was found a few times. The genes are TRBV7-3 and TRBJ1-2; 9 nucleotides agree with TRBD1. The trim removed 5 bases at V and 6 bases at J, leaving 10 bases unmatched. Looked up from germline, CDR1 is SGHTA and CDR2 is FQGTGA. This CDR3 is built from 15 residues. CDR3 DNA: TGTGCCAGCAGCAACCCAACAGGGGGCGTCGATGGCTACACCTTC. This gives the protein CASSNPTGGVDGYTF.